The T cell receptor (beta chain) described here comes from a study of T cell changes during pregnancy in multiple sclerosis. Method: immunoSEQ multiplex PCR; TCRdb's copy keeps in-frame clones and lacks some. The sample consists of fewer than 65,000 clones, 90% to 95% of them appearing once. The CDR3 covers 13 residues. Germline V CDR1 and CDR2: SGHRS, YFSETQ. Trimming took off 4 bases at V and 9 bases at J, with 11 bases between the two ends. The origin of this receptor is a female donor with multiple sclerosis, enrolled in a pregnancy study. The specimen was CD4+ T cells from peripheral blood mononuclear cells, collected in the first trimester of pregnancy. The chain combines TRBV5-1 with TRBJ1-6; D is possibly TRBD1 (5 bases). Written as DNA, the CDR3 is TGCGCCAGCAGCGCTGGGGGGGGTTCACCCCTCCACTTT. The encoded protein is CASSAGGGSPLHF.